This TCR beta chain is drawn from a study of T cells in Graves' hyperthyroidism and ophthalmopathy. The study enrolled patients aged 18 to 65 with newly diagnosed hyperthyroidism of under 2 months' duration. Exclusion of patients followed from uncontrolled infection, other autoimmune disease, pregnancy or lactation. Looked up from germline, CDR1 is KGHDR and CDR2 is SFDVKD. This CDR3 comprises 12 residues. Trimming cost V 2 bases and J 6 bases, with 6 bases left between them. The investigators amplified TCR beta CDR3 regions from RNA transcripts. The HTBI primer set was used in a first-round RT-PCR of the TCR CDR3. TCRdb recomputed calls from the multiplex PCR reads with MiXCR, one row per CDR3 protein. Altogether about 400,000 distinct CDR3 sequences are present, 15% being singletons, with the ten largest covering 32%.

This sequence joins TRBV24-1 and TRBJ1-2; no firm D call. Sequenced material: blood. This TCR derives from a woman under 40 with Graves' hyperthyroidism. This chain's CDR3 is CATSDWDNGYTF. In DNA form, the CDR3 reads TGTGCCACCAGTGATTGGGATAATGGCTACACCTTC.